The T cell receptor beta chain under discussion was sequenced for a study of Graves' ophthalmopathy and Graves' hyperthyroidism. In this cohort's terms, stable hyperthyroidism meant no ophthalmopathy by 18 months of follow-up. RNA transcripts were the source from which TCR beta CDR3 regions were amplified. The authors performed first-round RT-PCR with HTBI primers and then a second-round multiplex PCR. TCRdb re-called the multiplex PCR reads with MiXCR, one entry per CDR3 protein. The table records hundreds of thousands of distinct CDR3 sequences, 22% of them present only once. The clonotype was recovered from a woman aged 18-35 years with stable Graves' hyperthyroidism. Some clones in this sample may be carry-over from other donors' samples. Sequencing input: peripheral blood.

The CDR3 region has the DNA TGCGCCAGCAGCCAAGATCATCGGTCGAACACTGAAGCTTTCTTT. Translating gives CASSQDHRSNTEAFF. This sequence joins TRBV4-1 and TRBJ1-1; D not certain. The ends were cut back, 0 bases at V and 1 base at J, with 9 bases in the middle. CDR1 MGHRA and CDR2 YSYEKL come from the germline V gene. This CDR3 is built from 15 residues.